The following is a T cell receptor (beta chain) sequence with its context. This entry belongs to a study of OX40 agonist ivuxolimab in advanced cancers. Study information: An anti-OX40 (CD134) antibody with agonistic activity, ivuxolimab, was administered to patients.

Libraries were prepared by immunoSEQ multiplex PCR; TCRdb keeps only in-frame clonotypes and omits some of them. This sample has some 70,000 clones, with about 80% found just once. The CDR3 totals 15 residues. With 3 bases removed from V and 7 bases from J, the gap between germline ends came to 19 bases. CDR1 and CDR2 (germline): SGDLS, YYNGEE. V is TRBV9 and J is TRBJ1-1, with D possibly matching TRBD1 (6 bases). This sequence originates from an adult with an advanced solid tumor such as melanoma, head and neck, liver or kidney cancer. Specimen: CD4+ or CD8+ T cells sorted from blood, collected in a trial of the OX40 agonist ivuxolimab. The CDR3 spells CASSAQGGTSNEAFF. The CDR3 nucleotides are TGTGCCAGCAGCGCACAGGGAGGGACGAGTAATGAAGCTTTCTTT.